This T cell receptor beta chain was profiled in a study of shared clonotypes between healthy human individuals. This CDR3 is built from 13 residues. Trimming pared 8 bases from V and 0 bases from J, leaving 8 bases between. Germline CDR1 and CDR2: MNHEY and SVGAGI. Clones were sequenced by immunoSEQ multiplex PCR, and TCRdb holds only the in-frame ones, with some missing. The sample includes about 490,000 clones, 79% seen only once; the top ten take over 9.5%. The receptor's source is a woman in her thirties or forties in good health. Some clones in this sample may be carry-over from other donors' samples. Sequencing input: PBMCs. The rearrangement joins TRBV6-5 to TRBJ1-3; no firm D call. CDR3: CASARSSGNTIYF. The DNA of the CDR3 is TGTGCCAGCGCGAGGTCCTCTGGAAACACCATATATTTT.